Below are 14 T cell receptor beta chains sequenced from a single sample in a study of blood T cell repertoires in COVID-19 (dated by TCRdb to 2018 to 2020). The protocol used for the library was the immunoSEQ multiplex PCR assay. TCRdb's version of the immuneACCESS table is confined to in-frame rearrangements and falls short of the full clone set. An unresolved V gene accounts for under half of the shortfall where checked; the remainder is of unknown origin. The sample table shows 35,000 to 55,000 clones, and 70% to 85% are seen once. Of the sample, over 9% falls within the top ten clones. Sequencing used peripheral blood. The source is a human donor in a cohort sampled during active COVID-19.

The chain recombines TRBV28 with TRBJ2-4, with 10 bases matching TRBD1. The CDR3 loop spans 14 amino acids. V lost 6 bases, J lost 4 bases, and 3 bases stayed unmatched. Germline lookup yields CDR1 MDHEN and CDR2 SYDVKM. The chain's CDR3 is CASREGQGKNIQYF. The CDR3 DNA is TGTGCCAGCAGGGAGGGACAGGGGAAAAACATTCAGTACTTC.

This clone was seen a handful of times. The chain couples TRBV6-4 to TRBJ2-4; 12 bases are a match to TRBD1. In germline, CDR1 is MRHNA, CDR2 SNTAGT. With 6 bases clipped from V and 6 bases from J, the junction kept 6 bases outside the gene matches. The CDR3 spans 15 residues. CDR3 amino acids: CASSPGTGGGNIQYF. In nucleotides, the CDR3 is TGTGCCAGCAGCCCCGGGACAGGGGGCGGAAACATTCAGTACTTC.

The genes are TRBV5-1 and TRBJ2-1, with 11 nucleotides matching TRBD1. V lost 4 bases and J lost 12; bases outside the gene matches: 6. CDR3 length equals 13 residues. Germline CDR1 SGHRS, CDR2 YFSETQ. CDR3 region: CASSLDRGRRQFF. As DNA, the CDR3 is TGCGCCAGCAGCCTGGACAGGGGGCGCAGGCAGTTCTTC.

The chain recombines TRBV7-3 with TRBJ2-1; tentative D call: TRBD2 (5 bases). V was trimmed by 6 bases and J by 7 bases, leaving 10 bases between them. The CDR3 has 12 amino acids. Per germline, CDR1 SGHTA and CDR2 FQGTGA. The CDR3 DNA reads TGTGCCAGCAGTTCCCGAGGGAATGAGCAGTTCTTC. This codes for CASSSRGNEQFF. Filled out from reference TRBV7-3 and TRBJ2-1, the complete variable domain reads GAGVSQTPSNKVTEKGKYVELRCDPISGHTALYWYRQSLGQGPEFLIYFQGTGAADDSGLPNDRFFAVRPEGSVSTLKIQRTERGDSAVYLCASSSRGNEQFFGPGTRLTVL.

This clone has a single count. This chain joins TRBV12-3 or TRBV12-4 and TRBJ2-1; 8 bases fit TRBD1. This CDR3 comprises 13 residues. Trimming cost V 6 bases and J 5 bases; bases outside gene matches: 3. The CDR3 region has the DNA TGTGCCAGCAGAGGGACAGGTGACAATGAGCAGTTCTTC. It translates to CASRGTGDNEQFF.

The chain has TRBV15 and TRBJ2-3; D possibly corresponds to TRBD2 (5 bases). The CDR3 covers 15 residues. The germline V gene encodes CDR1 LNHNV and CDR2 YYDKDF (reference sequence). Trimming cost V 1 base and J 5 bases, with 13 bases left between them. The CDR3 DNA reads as TGTGCCACCAGCAGAGCCCCCCCCGGGAAAGATACGCAGTATTTT. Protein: CATSRAPPGKDTQYF.

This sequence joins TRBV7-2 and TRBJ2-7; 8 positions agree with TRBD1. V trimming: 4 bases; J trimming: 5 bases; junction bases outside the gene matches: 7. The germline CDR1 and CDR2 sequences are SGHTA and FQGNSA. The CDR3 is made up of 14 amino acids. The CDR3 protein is CASSSRQGNDEQYF. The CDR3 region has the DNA TGTGCCAGCAGCTCACGACAGGGGAACGACGAGCAGTACTTC.

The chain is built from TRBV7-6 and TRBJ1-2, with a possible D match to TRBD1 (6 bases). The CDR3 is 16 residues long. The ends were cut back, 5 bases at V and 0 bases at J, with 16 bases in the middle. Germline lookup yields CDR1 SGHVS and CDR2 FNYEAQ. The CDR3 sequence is CASSPPGRTANYGYTF. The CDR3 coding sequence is TGTGCCAGCAGCCCCCCGGGACGGACAGCTAACTATGGCTACACCTTC.

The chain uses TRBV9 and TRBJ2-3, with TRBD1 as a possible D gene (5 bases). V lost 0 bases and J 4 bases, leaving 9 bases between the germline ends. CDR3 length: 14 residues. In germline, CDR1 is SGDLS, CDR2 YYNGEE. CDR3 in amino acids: CASSVEGASDTQYF. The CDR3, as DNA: TGTGCCAGCAGCGTAGAAGGGGCGTCAGATACGCAGTATTTT.

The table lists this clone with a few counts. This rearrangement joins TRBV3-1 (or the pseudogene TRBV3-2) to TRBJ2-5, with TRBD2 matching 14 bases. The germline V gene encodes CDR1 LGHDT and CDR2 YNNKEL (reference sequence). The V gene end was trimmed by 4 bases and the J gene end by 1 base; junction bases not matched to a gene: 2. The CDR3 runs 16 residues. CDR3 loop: CASSPGLAGGQETQYF. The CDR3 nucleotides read TGTGCCAGCAGCCCTGGACTAGCGGGGGGCCAAGAGACCCAGTACTTC.

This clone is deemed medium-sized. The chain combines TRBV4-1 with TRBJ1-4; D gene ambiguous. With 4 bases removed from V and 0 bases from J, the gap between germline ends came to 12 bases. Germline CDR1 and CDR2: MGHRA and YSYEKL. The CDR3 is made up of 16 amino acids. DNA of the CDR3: TGCGCCAGCAGCCTGGGTACGAGCGCAACTAATGAAAAACTGTTTTTT. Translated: CASSLGTSATNEKLFF.

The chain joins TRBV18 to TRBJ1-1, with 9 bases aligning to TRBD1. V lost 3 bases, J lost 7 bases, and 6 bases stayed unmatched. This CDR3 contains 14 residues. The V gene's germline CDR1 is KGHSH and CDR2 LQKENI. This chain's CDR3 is CASSPRTGANEAFF. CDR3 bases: TGTGCCAGCTCACCGCGGACAGGGGCGAATGAAGCTTTCTTT.

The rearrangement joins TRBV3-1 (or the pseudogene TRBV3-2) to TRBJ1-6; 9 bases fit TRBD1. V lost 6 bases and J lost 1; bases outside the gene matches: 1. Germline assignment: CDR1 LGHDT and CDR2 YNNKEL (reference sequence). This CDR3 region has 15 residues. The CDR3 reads CASRDRGSYNSPLHF. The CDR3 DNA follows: TGTGCCAGCAGGGACAGGGGTTCCTATAATTCACCCCTCCACTTT.

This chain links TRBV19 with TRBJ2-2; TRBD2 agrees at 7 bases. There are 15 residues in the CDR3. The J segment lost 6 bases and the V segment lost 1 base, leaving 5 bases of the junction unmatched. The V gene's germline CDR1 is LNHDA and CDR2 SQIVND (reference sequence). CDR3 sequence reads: CASSIGTRVAGELFF. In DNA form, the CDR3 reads TGTGCCAGTAGTATAGGGACTAGAGTAGCCGGGGAGCTGTTTTTT.